This T cell receptor beta chain was profiled in a study of early T cells in non-severe SARS-CoV-2 infection. Germline assignment: CDR1 SQVTM and CDR2 ANQGSEA. Trimming stripped 6 bases from V and 0 bases from J, with 9 bases between. The CDR3 has 14 amino acids. MiXCR, run by TCRdb on the 5' RACE reads, gives a single entry per CDR3 protein. Among about 69,000 distinct CDR3 sequences listed, roughly a tenth were seen once. The clonotype was recovered from an adult who was a healthcare worker with PCR-confirmed SARS-CoV-2 infection or an uninfected control (not recorded which). J is TRBJ2-6 and V is TRBV29-1; D might be TRBD1 (5 bases). Input material: whole blood. CDR3 region: CSVDDSSGANVLTF. CDR3 nucleotides: TGCAGCGTAGACGACAGCTCTGGGGCCAACGTCCTGACTTTC.